The sequence of this T cell receptor (beta chain) was determined in a study of post-analysis software for immune sequencing data. Study information: Progressive-relapsing, secondary progressive and relapsing-remitting multiple sclerosis were among the disease courses included.

Germline V gives CDR1 LGHNA, CDR2 YNFKEQ. This CDR3 has 15 amino acids. Trimming stripped 3 bases from V and 4 bases from J, with 16 bases between. Details on this clonotype: The target antigen is unknown.

Each TCR beta cDNA library carried unique molecular identifiers. TCRdb processed the PCR reads anew with MiXCR; each CDR3 protein has one entry. In the table there are 700,000 to 900,000 distinct CDR3 sequences, just over 45% of which are singletons. Regarding the study as a whole: People with multiple sclerosis had a significantly lower normalized Chao1 diversity than controls did. The study found TRBV5-6, TRBV5-1 and TRBV20-1 among a few TRBV segments more frequent in patients than controls.

This rearrangement joins TRBV4-2 to TRBJ2-7; D might be TRBD1 (5 bases). Sequenced sample: blood. This TCR came from a girl between 5 and 17 years old with multiple sclerosis. The CDR3 DNA reads as TGTGCCAGCAGCCAGATACATGAAGGGGATTACGAGCAGTACTTC. Translating gives CASSQIHEGDYEQYF.